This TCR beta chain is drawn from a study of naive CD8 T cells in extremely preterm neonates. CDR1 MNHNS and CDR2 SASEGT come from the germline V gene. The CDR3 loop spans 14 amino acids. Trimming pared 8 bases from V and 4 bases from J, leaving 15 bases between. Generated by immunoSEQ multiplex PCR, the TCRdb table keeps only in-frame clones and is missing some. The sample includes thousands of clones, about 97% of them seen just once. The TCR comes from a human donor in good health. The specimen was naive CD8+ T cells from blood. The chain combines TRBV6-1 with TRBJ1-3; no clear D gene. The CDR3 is CASLYEDFGNTIYF. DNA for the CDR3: TGTGCCAGCCTTTACGAGGACTTCGGAAACACCATATATTTT.